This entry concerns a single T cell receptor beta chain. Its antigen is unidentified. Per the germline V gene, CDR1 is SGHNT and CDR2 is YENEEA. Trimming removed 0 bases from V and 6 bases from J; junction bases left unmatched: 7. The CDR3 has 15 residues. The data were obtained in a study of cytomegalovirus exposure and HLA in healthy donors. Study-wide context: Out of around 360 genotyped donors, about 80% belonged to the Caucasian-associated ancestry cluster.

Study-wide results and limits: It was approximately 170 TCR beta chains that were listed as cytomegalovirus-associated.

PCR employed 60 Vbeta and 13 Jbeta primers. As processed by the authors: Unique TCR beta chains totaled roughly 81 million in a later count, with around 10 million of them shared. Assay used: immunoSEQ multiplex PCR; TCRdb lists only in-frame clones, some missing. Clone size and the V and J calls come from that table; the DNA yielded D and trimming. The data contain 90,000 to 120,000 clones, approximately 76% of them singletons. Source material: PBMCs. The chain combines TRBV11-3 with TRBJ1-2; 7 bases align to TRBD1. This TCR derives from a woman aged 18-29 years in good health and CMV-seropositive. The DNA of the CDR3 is TGTGCCAGCAGCTTAGATCAGAAGGGGGCGGATGGCTACACCTTC. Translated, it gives CASSLDQKGADGYTF. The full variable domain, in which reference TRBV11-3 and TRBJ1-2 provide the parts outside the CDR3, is EAGVVQSPRYKIIEKKQPVAFWCNPISGHNTLYWYLQNLGQGPELLIRYENEEAVDDSQLPKDRFSAERLKGVDSTLKIQPAELGDSAVYLCASSLDQKGADGYTFGSGTRLTVV.